Included here is one T cell receptor (beta chain) sequence, with context. V lost 7 bases, J lost 4 bases, and 14 bases lay in between. CDR3 length equals 14 residues. CDR1 and CDR2 (germline): MNHEY, SMNVEV (reference sequence). These data originate in a study of CD8 T cells in Susac syndrome. RNA was extracted with the RNeasy kit, and a quantity of roughly 0.5 to 1 ug was reverse transcribed using random hexamers. The method of amplification for TCR beta CDR3 was immunoSEQ multiplex PCR, covering 54 Vbeta and 13 Jbeta. TCRdb re-called the immunoSEQ multiplex PCR reads through MiXCR, storing one row per CDR3 protein. Here the sample spans roughly 130,000 distinct CDR3 sequences, about 95% being singletons.

The source material was CD4+ T cells from PBMCs. The chain has TRBV27 and TRBJ2-1, with a tentative D call TRBD2 (5 bases). The TCR was taken from a human donor in good health. The CDR3 DNA follows: TGTGCCAGCATATCGGCGGGCCTTTACAATGAGCAGTTCTTC. Encoded protein: CASISAGLYNEQFF.